The sequence of this T cell receptor beta chain was determined in a study of cytomegalovirus exposure and HLA in healthy donors. The study's findings and limits: Among CMV-associated TCR beta chains, most appeared HLA-restricted in a later analysis. As a later analysis revealed, the rate of TCR association differed by HLA locus, with DRB1 most and HLA-C fewest.

The length of the CDR3 is 15 residues. Between the trimmed V and J ends, which lost 5 bases and 3 bases, there was a span of 16 bases. Germline V lookup: CDR1 ENHRY, CDR2 SYGVKD. PCR primers comprised 60 Vbeta and 13 Jbeta primers. Sequencing used immunoSEQ multiplex PCR; TCRdb keeps in-frame clones, though not all of them. The sample data list 70,000 or so clones. On this clone: The target antigen is unknown.

The sample was PBMCs. This sequence was found in a female donor in good health and CMV-seropositive. This sequence joins TRBV10-3 and TRBJ1-2; D may be TRBD1 (6 bases). The DNA of the CDR3 is TGTGCCATCAGTTTGGGATGGACAGAAGACTATGGCTACACCTTC. This translates into CAISLGWTEDYGYTF.